The sample holds a few counts of the clone carrying this T cell receptor (beta chain). Its cognate antigen is unknown. V was pared by 4 bases and J by 8 bases, with 6 bases between. CDR3 length: 11 residues. The record originates from a study of response to subunit inactivated influenza vaccine. Study results and caveats: Each seasonal flu vaccination may recruit only limited new T cells, authors suggested.

TCRdb re-derived calls from the RT-PCR reads in MiXCR, one entry per CDR3 protein. The profile shows a few hundred thousand distinct CDR3 sequences, around 15% of them singletons. This sequence was found in a man between 50 and 59 years old who received an inactivated influenza vaccine. The specimen comprised PBMCs from blood, sampled about 13 days after vaccination. The rearrangement uses TRBV12-3 or TRBV12-4 and TRBJ2-1; perhaps TRBD1 as D (6 bases). CDR3 bases: TGTGCCAGCAGTTACAGGGATGAGCAGTTCTTC. Translated: CASSYRDEQFF.